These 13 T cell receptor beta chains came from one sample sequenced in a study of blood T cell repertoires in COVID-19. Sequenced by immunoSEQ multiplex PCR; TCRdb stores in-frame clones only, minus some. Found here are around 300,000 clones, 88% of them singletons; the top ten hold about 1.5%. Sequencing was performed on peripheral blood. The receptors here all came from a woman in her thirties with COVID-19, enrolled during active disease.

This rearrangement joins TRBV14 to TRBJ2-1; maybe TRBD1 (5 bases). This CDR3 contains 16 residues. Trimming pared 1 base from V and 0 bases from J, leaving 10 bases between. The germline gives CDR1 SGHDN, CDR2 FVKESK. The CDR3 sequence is CASSQGQLSSYNEQFF. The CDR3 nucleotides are TGTGCCAGCAGCCAAGGACAGCTGAGCTCCTACAATGAGCAGTTCTTC.

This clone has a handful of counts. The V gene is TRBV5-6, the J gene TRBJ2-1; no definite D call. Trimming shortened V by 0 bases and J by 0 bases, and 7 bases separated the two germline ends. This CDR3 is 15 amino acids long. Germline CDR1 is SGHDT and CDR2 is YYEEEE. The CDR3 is CASSLVYSSYNEQFF. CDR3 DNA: TGTGCCAGCAGCTTGGTGTACAGCTCCTACAATGAGCAGTTCTTC. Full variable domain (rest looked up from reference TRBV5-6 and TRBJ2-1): DAGVTQSPTHLIKTRGQQVTLRCSPKSGHDTVSWYQQALGQGPQFIFQYYEEEERQRGNFPDRFSGHQFPNYSSELNVNALLLGDSALYLCASSLVYSSYNEQFFGPGTRLTVL.

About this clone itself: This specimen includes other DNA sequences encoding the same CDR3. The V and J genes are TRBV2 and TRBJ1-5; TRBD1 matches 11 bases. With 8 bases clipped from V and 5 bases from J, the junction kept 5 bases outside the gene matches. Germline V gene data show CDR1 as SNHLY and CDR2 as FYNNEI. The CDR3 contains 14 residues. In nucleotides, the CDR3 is TGTGCCAGCTCCGGACAGGGGGCGCATCAGCCCCAGCATTTT. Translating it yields CASSGQGAHQPQHF.

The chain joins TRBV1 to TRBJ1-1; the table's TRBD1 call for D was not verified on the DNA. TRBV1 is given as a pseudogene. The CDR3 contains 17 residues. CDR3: CTSSPVPGQGSRAEAFF. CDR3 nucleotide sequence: TGCACCAGCAGCCCCGTCCCGGGACAGGGTTCGAGGGCTGAAGCTTTCTTT.

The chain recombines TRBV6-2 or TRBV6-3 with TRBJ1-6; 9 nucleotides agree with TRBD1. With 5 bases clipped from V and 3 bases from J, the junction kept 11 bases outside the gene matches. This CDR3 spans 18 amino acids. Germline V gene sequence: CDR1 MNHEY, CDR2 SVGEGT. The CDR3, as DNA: TGTGCCAGCAGTGACAACAGGGGGCCGGGAGACTATAATTCACCCCTCCACTTT. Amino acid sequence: CASSDNRGPGDYNSPLHF.

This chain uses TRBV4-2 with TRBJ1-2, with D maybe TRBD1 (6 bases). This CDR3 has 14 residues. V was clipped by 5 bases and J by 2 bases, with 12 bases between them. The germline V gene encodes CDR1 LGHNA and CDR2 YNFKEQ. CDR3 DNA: TGTGCCAGCAGCACACAGGGTGGGAACTATGGCTACACCTTC. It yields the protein CASSTQGGNYGYTF.

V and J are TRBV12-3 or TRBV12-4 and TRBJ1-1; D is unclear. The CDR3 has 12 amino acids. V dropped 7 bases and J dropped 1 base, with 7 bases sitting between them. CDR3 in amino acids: CASNLGNTEAFF. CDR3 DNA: TGTGCCAGCAACCTAGGGAACACTGAAGCTTTCTTT.

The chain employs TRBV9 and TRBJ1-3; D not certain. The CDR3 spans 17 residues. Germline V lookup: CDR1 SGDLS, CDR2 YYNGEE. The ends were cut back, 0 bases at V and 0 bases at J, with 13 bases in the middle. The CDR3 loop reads CASSVGGSDLSGNTIYF. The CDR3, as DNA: TGTGCCAGCAGCGTAGGAGGCAGCGACCTCTCTGGAAACACCATATATTTT. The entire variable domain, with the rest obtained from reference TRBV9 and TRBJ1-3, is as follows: DSGVTQTPKHLITATGQRVTLRCSPRSGDLSVYWYQQSLDQGLQFLIQYYNGEERAKGNILERFSAQQFPDLHSELNLSSLELGDSALYFCASSVGGSDLSGNTIYFGEGSWLTVV.

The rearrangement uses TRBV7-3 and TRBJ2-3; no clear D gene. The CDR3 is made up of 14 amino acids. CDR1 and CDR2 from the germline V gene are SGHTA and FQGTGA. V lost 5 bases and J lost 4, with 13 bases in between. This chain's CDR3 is CASSPRLDSDTQYF. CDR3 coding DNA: TGTGCCAGCAGCCCCCGCCTAGATTCAGATACGCAGTATTTT. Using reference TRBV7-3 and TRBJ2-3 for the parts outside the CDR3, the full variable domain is GAGVSQTPSNKVTEKGKYVELRCDPISGHTALYWYRQSLGQGPEFLIYFQGTGAADDSGLPNDRFFAVRPEGSVSTLKIQRTERGDSAVYLCASSPRLDSDTQYFGPGTRLTVL.

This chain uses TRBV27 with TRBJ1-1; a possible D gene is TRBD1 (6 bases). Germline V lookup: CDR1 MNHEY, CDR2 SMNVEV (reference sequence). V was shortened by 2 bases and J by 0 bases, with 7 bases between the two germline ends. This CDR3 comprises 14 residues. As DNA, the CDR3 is TGTGCCAGCAGTTTAGGGGGCGTGAACACTGAAGCTTTCTTT. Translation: CASSLGGVNTEAFF.

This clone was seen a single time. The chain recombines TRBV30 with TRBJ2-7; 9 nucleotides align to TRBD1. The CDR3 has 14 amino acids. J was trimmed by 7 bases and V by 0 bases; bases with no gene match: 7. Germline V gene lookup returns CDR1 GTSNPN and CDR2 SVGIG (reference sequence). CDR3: CAWSVMRQGGEQYF. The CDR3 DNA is TGTGCCTGGAGTGTTATGAGACAGGGGGGTGAGCAGTACTTC.

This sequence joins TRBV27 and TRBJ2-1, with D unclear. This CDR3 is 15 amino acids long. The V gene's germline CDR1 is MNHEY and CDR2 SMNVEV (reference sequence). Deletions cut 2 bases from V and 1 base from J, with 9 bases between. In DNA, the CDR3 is TGTGCCAGCAGTTTACTCCTAGGTTCCTACAATGAGCAGTTCTTC. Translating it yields CASSLLLGSYNEQFF.

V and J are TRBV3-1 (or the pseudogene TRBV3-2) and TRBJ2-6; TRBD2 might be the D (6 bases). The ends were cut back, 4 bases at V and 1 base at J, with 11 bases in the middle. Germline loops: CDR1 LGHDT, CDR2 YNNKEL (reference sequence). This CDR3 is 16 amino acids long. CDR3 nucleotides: TGTGCCAGCAGCCTCGGGAGAAAGTCTGGGGCCAACGTCCTGACTTTC. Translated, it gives CASSLGRKSGANVLTF.